The 13 T cell receptor beta chains below were found in one sample sequenced in a study of lymphopenia after photon versus proton radiotherapy. Sequencing was performed with immunoSEQ multiplex PCR; in TCRdb, only in-frame clones are kept and a portion is missing. This repertoire shows tens of thousands of clones, approximately 82% found once; its top ten account for around 25%. The sample in question was peripheral blood, obtained from a patient treated with proton-based radiotherapy. All receptors derive from an older woman with pancreatic cancer.

The rearrangement uses TRBV6-6 and TRBJ2-7; D possibly corresponds to TRBD1 (6 bases). CDR1 MNHNY and CDR2 SVGAGI come from the germline V gene (reference sequence). This CDR3 contains 16 residues. V was trimmed by 6 bases and J by 3 bases, leaving 21 bases between them. The CDR3 protein is CASSPNGMQGNYEQYF. CDR3 sequence (DNA): TGTGCCAGCAGCCCAAACGGGATGCAGGGGAACTACGAGCAGTACTTC.

The chain uses TRBV5-1 and TRBJ2-2; no definite D call. Germline V CDR1 and CDR2: SGHRS, YFSETQ. The CDR3 is 13 residues long. V was clipped by 2 bases and J by 7 bases, with 9 bases between them. Here the CDR3 DNA reads TGCGCCAGCAGCTTATCGGCGAGCGGGGAGCTGTTTTTT. The encoded protein is CASSLSASGELFF.

The chain recombines TRBV5-1 with TRBJ2-7; D is perhaps TRBD2 (5 bases). CDR1 and CDR2 (germline): SGHRS, YFSETQ. With 2 bases removed from V and 0 bases from J, the gap between germline ends came to 15 bases. There are 16 residues in the CDR3. CDR3 sequence reads: CASSLGQAVISYEQYF. In DNA form, the CDR3 reads TGCGCCAGCAGCTTAGGCCAAGCGGTCATCTCCTACGAGCAGTACTTC.

This rearrangement joins TRBV5-1 to TRBJ2-5, with D tentatively TRBD2 (6 bases). From germline, CDR1 is SGHRS and CDR2 YFSETQ. The V and J ends lost 2 bases and 2 bases respectively, with 13 bases between them. This CDR3 region has 15 residues. The CDR3 coding sequence is TGCGCCAGCAGCTTAGTAGCGGACCGTCAAGAGACCCAGTACTTC. This gives the protein CASSLVADRQETQYF. The whole variable domain, remainder taken from reference TRBV5-1 and TRBJ2-5, is KAGVTQTPRYLIKTRGQQVTLSCSPISGHRSVSWYQQTPGQGLQFLFEYFSETQRNKGNFPGRFSGRQFSNSRSEMNVSTLELGDSALYLCASSLVADRQETQYFGPGTRLLVL.

J is TRBJ1-2 and V is TRBV6-1; 7 positions match TRBD1. Germline lookup yields CDR1 MNHNS and CDR2 SASEGT. The CDR3 covers 15 residues. The V and J ends lost 1 base and 5 bases, in that order; junction bases with no gene match: 7. The CDR3 region is CASSEGTQGGYGYTF. The CDR3 DNA is TGTGCCAGCAGTGAAGGGACCCAGGGGGGGTATGGCTACACCTTC.

This clone was recorded once. The rearrangement uses TRBV19 and TRBJ1-1; TRBD1 matches at 8 bases. With V trimmed by 7 bases and J by 6 bases, 13 bases remained unmatched. The CDR3 extends over 15 amino acids. Germline values: CDR1 LNHDA, CDR2 SQIVND (reference sequence). The DNA of the CDR3 is TGTGCCAGTACATCGCGGACAGGGAAAGGCTCTGAAGCTTTCTTT. It translates to CASTSRTGKGSEAFF.

The CDR3 spells CASSIVPATGGNQPQHF. The CDR3, as DNA: TGTGCCAGTAGTATAGTTCCTGCGACAGGGGGTAATCAGCCCCAGCATTTT. The chain has TRBV19 and TRBJ1-5, with TRBD1 matching over 9 bases. With 1 base clipped from V and 4 bases from J, the junction kept 8 bases outside the gene matches. Germline loops: CDR1 LNHDA, CDR2 SQIVND (reference sequence). The CDR3 sequence is 17 residues long. The variable domain in full, with the rest retrieved from reference TRBV19 and TRBJ1-5, is DGGITQSPKYLFRKEGQNVTLSCEQNLNHDAMYWYRQDPGQGLRLIYYSQIVNDFQKGDIAEGYSVSREKKESFPLTVTSAQKNPTAFYLCASSIVPATGGNQPQHFGDGTRLSIL.

This clone was seen only once. This chain uses TRBV15 with TRBJ2-7, with D perhaps given as TRBD1 or TRBD2 (6 bases each). In germline, CDR1 is LNHNV, CDR2 YYDKDF (reference sequence). V was pared by 4 bases and J by 12 bases, with 19 bases between. There are 13 residues in the CDR3. CDR3 nucleotides: TGTGCCACCAGCACCTCAGGGGCGGGAAGGCGGTACTTC. This encodes CATSTSGAGRRYF.

The genes are TRBV6-4 and TRBJ2-2, with unresolved D. The CDR3 contains 13 residues. V dropped 4 bases and J dropped 4 bases, with 7 bases sitting between them. Germline loops: CDR1 MRHNA, CDR2 SNTAGT. DNA for the CDR3: TGTGCCAGCAGTGTGACGACCACCGGGGAGCTGTTTTTT. Amino acid sequence: CASSVTTTGELFF.

The J gene is TRBJ1-1, the V gene TRBV6-6; no clear D. Trimming removed 10 bases at V and 0 bases at J, with 6 bases between. Germline-derived CDR1 and CDR2 are MNHNY and SVGAGI (reference sequence). The CDR3 has 11 amino acids. CDR3 sequence (DNA): TGTGCCACAGTTTTGAACACTGAAGCTTTCTTT. Translation gives CATVLNTEAFF.

The CDR3 loop is CASSARTLNTEAFF. The CDR3 nucleotides are TGTGCCAGCAGTGCACGCACCCTAAACACTGAAGCTTTCTTT. The chain is built from TRBV28 and TRBJ1-1; D not certain. CDR1 and CDR2 from the germline V gene are MDHEN and SYDVKM. The V and J ends lost 5 bases and 2 bases respectively, with 12 bases between them. The CDR3 length is 14 residues.

The J gene is TRBJ1-4, the V gene TRBV15, with 7 bases identical to TRBD1. The CDR3 has 17 residues. V lost 0 bases, J lost 4 bases, and 8 bases stayed unmatched. Germline assignment: CDR1 LNHNV and CDR2 YYDKDF (reference sequence). The CDR3 spells CATSRDGQGGLNEKLFF. In nucleotides, the CDR3 is TGTGCCACCAGCAGAGATGGGCAGGGGGGCCTTAATGAAAAACTGTTTTTT.

DNA for the CDR3: TGCAGCGTGGATAAACAGGGAGGGTTCAACAATGAGCAGTTCTTC. This sequence encodes CSVDKQGGFNNEQFF. This chain uses TRBV29-1 with TRBJ2-1, with a tentative D call TRBD2 (7 bases). CDR1 and CDR2 from the germline V gene are SQVTM and ANQGSEA. The CDR3 spans 15 residues. V lost 6 bases and J lost 5, with 20 bases in between.